This TCR beta chain was documented in a study of cytomegalovirus exposure and HLA in healthy donors. This CDR3 comprises 17 residues. CDR1 and CDR2 from the germline V gene are SGHNT and YYREEE (reference sequence). After removal of 2 bases from V and 0 bases from J, the junction contained 8 bases not matched to a gene. PCR amplification relied on 60 Vbeta primers (plus 13 Jbeta primers). Libraries were prepared by immunoSEQ multiplex PCR; TCRdb keeps only in-frame clonotypes and omits some of them. The sample records approximately 140,000 clones, around 79% being singletons. The V and J genes are TRBV5-4 and TRBJ2-3; 8 positions match TRBD1. The sequence was collected from a woman aged 35 to 49 in good health and CMV-seropositive. Source material: PBMCs. CDR3 bases: TGTGCCAGCAGCTTCTATACAGGGGGGTTTAGCACAGATACGCAGTATTTT. Translated: CASSFYTGGFSTDTQYF.